This T cell receptor (beta chain) was obtained from a study of cytomegalovirus exposure and HLA in healthy donors. Study context: In a previous analysis, around 110 million unique TCR beta sequences were found from approximately 180 million T cells. Study observations and caveats: Altogether, about 160 TCR beta chains were recorded as cytomegalovirus-associated. Later analysis indicated greater clonal expansion among HLA-associated TCR beta chains than among equally common other chains.

The primer mix had 60 Vbeta and 13 Jbeta primers. The method was immunoSEQ multiplex PCR; TCRdb's version includes in-frame clones alone and lacks a portion of them. The profile shows around 90,000 clones, less than 65% of them singletons. Notes on this clone: Its antigen is currently unknown.

The germline CDR1 and CDR2 sequences are KGHSH and LQKENI. This CDR3 is built from 17 residues. V shed 4 bases, J shed 5 bases, and the junction held 10 bases outside the gene matches. This chain links TRBV18 with TRBJ2-2; 10 positions agree with TRBD1. Sequencing was done on a sample of PBMCs. This sequence originates from a woman under 40 in good health and CMV-seropositive. CDR3 protein: CASSLSGTGERTGELFF. Written as DNA, the CDR3 is TGTGCCAGCTCACTATCCGGGACAGGGGAGCGGACCGGGGAGCTGTTTTTT.